This TCR beta chain came from a study of OX40 agonist ivuxolimab in advanced cancers. In the study overall: An anti-OX40 (CD134) antibody with agonistic activity, ivuxolimab, was administered to patients. General study points: Clonal expansion by week 6 occurred in CD4+ and CD8+ blood T cells (at 0.1 to 3.0 mg/kg). Expanded peripheral T-cell antigen specificity went undetermined.

The CDR3 runs 14 residues. Germline CDR1 and CDR2: SEHNR and FQNEAQ (reference sequence). The ends were cut back, 5 bases at V and 4 bases at J, with 14 bases in the middle. Comments on this clone: What it recognizes is unknown.

The sampling schedule covered blood at baseline, cycle 4 day 1, and cycle 7 day 1. Measured with immunoSEQ multiplex PCR; TCRdb has only the in-frame clones, and not every one. In the table there are 65,000 to 70,000 clones, roughly 84% of which are singletons. The specimen was CD4+ or CD8+ T cells sorted from blood, collected in a trial of the OX40 agonist ivuxolimab. The genes are TRBV7-9 and TRBJ1-2; a weak D match, TRBD1 (6 bases). The sequence was obtained from an adult with an advanced solid tumor such as melanoma, head and neck, liver or kidney cancer. The CDR3 sequence is CASSRGAESYGYTF. CDR3 DNA: TGTGCCAGCAGCCGGGGGGCAGAGAGCTATGGCTACACCTTC.